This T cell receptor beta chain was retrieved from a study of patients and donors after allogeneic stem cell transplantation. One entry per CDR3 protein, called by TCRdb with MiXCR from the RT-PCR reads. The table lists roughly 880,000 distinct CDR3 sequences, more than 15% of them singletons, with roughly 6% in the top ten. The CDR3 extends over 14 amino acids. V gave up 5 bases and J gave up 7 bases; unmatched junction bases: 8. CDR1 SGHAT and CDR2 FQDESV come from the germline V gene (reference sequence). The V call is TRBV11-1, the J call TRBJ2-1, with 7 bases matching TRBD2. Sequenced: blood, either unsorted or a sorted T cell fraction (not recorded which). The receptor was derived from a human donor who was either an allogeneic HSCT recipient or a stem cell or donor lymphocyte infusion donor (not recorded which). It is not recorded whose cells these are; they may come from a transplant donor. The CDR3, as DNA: TGTGCCAGCAGCCAAGGGCGACTAGCTAATGAGCAGTTCTTC. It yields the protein CASSQGRLANEQFF.